This is a list of T cell receptor beta chains from one sample in a study of identical twins. TCRdb re-called the 5' RACE reads with MiXCR, one entry per CDR3 protein. Seen here are hundreds of thousands of distinct CDR3 sequences, 15% to 20% observed once, and the top ten hold around 14%. This sample also appeared in a second study, on T cells expressing NK-cell markers.

Sequencing used PBMCs. The source of these receptors is a woman aged 18-35 years in good health. The CDR3 runs from the conserved cysteine through the conserved F or W. Fields, in order: V gene, J gene, clone size, D gene, CDR3 protein, CDR3 DNA. A D gene is named only where the DNA matches it firmly. Size is stated for part of the rows, as once, few or many counts, or as a class when the clone is expanded.

TRBV30	TRBJ2-1	-	TRBD1	CAWSGNRGTYNEQFF	TGTGCCTGGAGTGGGAACAGGGGCACCTACAATGAGCAGTTCTTC
TRBV6-2/TRBV6-3	TRBJ2-7	-	TRBD2	CASSTPGLAGVSYEQYF	TGTGCCAGCAGTACCCCAGGACTAGCGGGAGTTTCGTACGAGCAGTACTTC
TRBV2	TRBJ2-5	-	-	CASRVDMYQETQYF	TGTGCCAGCAGGGTGGACATGTACCAAGAGACCCAGTACTTC
TRBV12-3/TRBV12-4	TRBJ1-6	many	-	CASSFRGNSPLHF	TGTGCCAGCAGTTTTCGGGGGAATTCACCCCTCCACTTT
TRBV12-3/TRBV12-4	TRBJ2-3	many	-	CASSLWGLSTDTQYF	TGTGCCAGCAGTTTATGGGGACTGAGCACAGATACGCAGTATTTT
TRBV18	TRBJ1-5	-	TRBD1	CATRQGFSNQPQHF	TGTGCCACGCGACAGGGATTTAGCAATCAGCCCCAGCATTTT
TRBV21-1	TRBJ2-2	few	-	CASSARDKGDWNTGELFF	TGTGCCAGCAGCGCCCGGGACAAAGGGGATTGGAACACCGGGGAGCTGTTTTTT
TRBV15	TRBJ1-1	-	TRBD1	CATSRDQGAVTEAFF	TGTGCCACCAGCAGAGATCAGGGGGCGGTCACTGAAGCTTTCTTT
TRBV7-9	TRBJ2-4	-	-	CASSGEWGKNIQYF	TGTGCCAGCAGTGGGGAGTGGGGCAAAAACATTCAGTACTTC
TRBV27	TRBJ2-3	-	-	CASKRGGSNTDTQYF	TGTGCCAGCAAAAGGGGCGGGTCTAACACAGATACGCAGTATTTT
TRBV5-1	TRBJ2-2	few	-	CASSLVGPSTGELFF	TGCGCCAGCAGCTTGGTTGGTCCCTCGACCGGGGAGCTGTTTTTT
TRBV7-2	TRBJ2-1	-	TRBD2	CASSSESGTSGEQFF	TGTGCCAGCAGCTCCGAGTCCGGGACTAGCGGGGAGCAGTTCTTC
TRBV5-1	TRBJ2-1	-	TRBD2	CASSLGTSSVF	TGCGCCAGCAGCTTGGGGACTAGCAGTGTCTTC
TRBV9	TRBJ2-7	-	-	CASTRDQKNPTEQYF	TGTGCCAGCACCCGGGACCAAAAAAACCCTACCGAGCAGTACTTC
TRBV6-2/TRBV6-3	TRBJ2-7	few	-	CASSYDGQTTYEQYF	TGTGCCAGCAGTTACGACGGACAGACCACCTACGAGCAGTACTTC
TRBV29-1	TRBJ1-5	few	-	CSVQGPFGPQHF	TGCAGCGTTCAGGGCCCCTTCGGGCCCCAGCATTTT
TRBV27	TRBJ1-2	-	-	CASKGIGQGIYGYTF	TGTGCCAGCAAGGGGATCGGGCAGGGGATCTATGGCTACACCTTC
TRBV20-1	TRBJ2-1	-	TRBD2	CSARATGTSGTISYNEQFF	TGCAGTGCTAGAGCTACCGGGACTAGCGGGACCATCTCCTACAATGAGCAGTTCTTC
TRBV4-1	TRBJ2-4	few	-	CASSQDYPRTGIQYF	TGCGCCAGCAGCCAAGATTATCCGCGAACGGGCATTCAGTACTTC
TRBV7-2	TRBJ1-6	-	-	CASTPKSSSYNSPLHF	TGTGCCAGCACCCCTAAGTCGAGCTCCTATAATTCACCCCTCCACTTT
TRBV12-3/TRBV12-4	TRBJ1-2	-	-	CASSLSSGYTF	TGTGCCAGCAGTTTAAGTTCTGGCTACACCTTC
TRBV7-2	TRBJ2-6	-	-	CASSLAFGDPHSGANVLTF	TGTGCCAGCAGCTTAGCTTTCGGGGACCCGCACTCTGGGGCCAACGTCCTGACTTTC
TRBV9	TRBJ2-2	-	TRBD1	CASRQGMSTGELFF	TGTGCCAGCCGACAGGGAATGAGCACCGGGGAGCTGTTTTTT
TRBV20-1	TRBJ1-1	few	TRBD1	CSANTQQGRTEAFF	TGCAGTGCCAACACTCAACAGGGGCGAACTGAAGCTTTCTTT
TRBV20-1	TRBJ1-2	-	-	CSARGGFRYTF	TGCAGTGCTAGAGGGGGATTTCGCTACACCTTC
TRBV12-3/TRBV12-4	TRBJ2-6	-	TRBD1	CASSPGQRSSGANVLTF	TGTGCCAGCAGTCCGGGACAGCGATCGTCTGGGGCCAACGTCCTGACTTTC
TRBV20-1	TRBJ2-7	few	-	CSAREEGVYEQYF	TGCAGTGCTAGAGAGGAGGGTGTCTACGAGCAGTACTTC
TRBV13	TRBJ2-6	few	-	CASSLDRSGANVLTF	TGTGCCAGCAGCCTCGACAGGTCTGGGGCCAACGTCCTGACTTTC
TRBV9	TRBJ1-2	-	-	CASSVATVQPEGYTF	TGTGCCAGCAGCGTAGCTACCGTACAGCCCGAGGGCTACACCTTC
TRBV12-3/TRBV12-4	TRBJ2-5	once	-	CACSLAAWAARLMETQYF	TGTGCCTGCAGTTTAGCGGCCTGGGCTGCCCGTTTAATGGAGACCCAGTACTTC
TRBV4-3	TRBJ1-3	-	-	CASSQEVHPGNTIYF	TGCGCCAGCAGCCAAGAGGTGCACCCTGGAAACACCATATATTTT
TRBV5-4	TRBJ2-1	few	TRBD2	CASSQATSGHNEQFF	TGTGCCAGCAGTCAGGCCACTAGCGGTCATAATGAGCAGTTCTTC
TRBV7-9	TRBJ2-5	-	-	CASTLDSTQYF	TGTGCCAGCACCCTAGACTCAACCCAGTACTTC
TRBV20-1	TRBJ2-1	-	-	CSADPQTSSSYNEQFF	TGCAGTGCCGATCCTCAGACCAGTAGCTCCTACAATGAGCAGTTCTTC
TRBV4-3	TRBJ2-7	once	TRBD2	CASSQGRLAGYEQYF	TGCGCCAGCAGCCAGGGCCGGCTAGCGGGCTACGAGCAGTACTTC
TRBV13	TRBJ2-1	few	TRBD2	CASSATSKRGYNEQFF	TGTGCCAGCAGCGCTACCAGTAAGCGGGGATACAATGAGCAGTTCTTC
TRBV7-3	TRBJ2-2	-	TRBD2	CASSLELAGVYTGELFF	TGTGCCAGCAGCTTAGAACTAGCGGGGGTCTACACCGGGGAGCTGTTTTTT
TRBV7-3	TRBJ2-2	many	-	CASSLTGPGELFF	TGTGCCAGCAGCTTAACAGGGCCCGGGGAGCTGTTTTTT
TRBV6-2/TRBV6-3	TRBJ1-1	-	-	CASRKGRGNTEAFF	TGTGCCAGCAGAAAGGGACGGGGAAACACTGAAGCTTTCTTT
TRBV29-1	TRBJ1-1	few	-	CSVAREGTEAFF	TGCAGCGTGGCGAGGGAAGGGACTGAAGCTTTCTTT
TRBV10-3	TRBJ2-7	few	TRBD1	CAIRNGQGPSEQYF	TGTGCCATCAGAAACGGACAGGGGCCAAGCGAGCAGTACTTC
TRBV12-3/TRBV12-4	TRBJ2-4	few	-	CASSLAGVKNIQYF	TGTGCCAGCAGTTTAGCGGGAGTCAAAAACATTCAGTACTTC
TRBV4-3	TRBJ2-4	few	-	CASSQEVLPGDGDKNIQYF	TGCGCCAGCAGCCAAGAAGTCCTACCCGGAGACGGGGACAAAAACATTCAGTACTTC
TRBV9	TRBJ2-5	-	TRBD2	CASSPQTSGVETQYF	TGTGCCAGCAGCCCACAGACTAGCGGCGTGGAGACCCAGTACTTC
TRBV20-1	TRBJ2-2	once	-	CSARRGMNTGELFF	TGCAGTGCTAGGCGCGGCATGAACACCGGGGAGCTGTTTTTT
TRBV28	TRBJ1-5	-	-	CASSLWEINQPQHF	TGTGCCAGCAGCTTGTGGGAAATCAATCAGCCCCAGCATTTT
TRBV25-1	TRBJ2-2	-	-	CASSFSGYTGELFF	TGTGCCAGCAGTTTCTCGGGGTACACCGGGGAGCTGTTTTTT
TRBV6-2/TRBV6-3	TRBJ2-2	few	-	CASSYRPTGELFF	TGTGCCAGCAGTTACCGTCCCACCGGGGAGCTGTTTTTT
TRBV12-3/TRBV12-4	TRBJ2-1	-	TRBD2	CASSLSSAGGGQFF	TGTGCCAGCAGTTTAAGTTCTGCGGGGGGCGGGCAGTTCTTC
TRBV9	TRBJ1-2	many	-	CASSVAPQPNYGYTF	TGTGCCAGCAGCGTAGCCCCACAGCCTAACTATGGCTACACCTTC
TRBV18	TRBJ1-2	once	-	CASSPYTGIGNGYTF	TGTGCCAGCTCACCGTATACAGGTATCGGGAATGGCTACACCTTC